The entry below describes one T cell receptor (beta chain). The source of the sample is a study of T cell changes during pregnancy in multiple sclerosis. This table comes from immunoSEQ multiplex PCR, and its TCRdb copy is limited to in-frame clones, with some not included. This table has tens of thousands of clones, 90% to 95% appearing once. V was pared by 6 bases and J by 1 base, with 12 bases between. Germline CDR1 and CDR2: MGHRA and YSYEKL. This CDR3 spans 14 amino acids. This TCR was sampled from a female donor with multiple sclerosis, enrolled in a pregnancy study. This sample comprised peripheral blood, obtained in the first trimester of pregnancy. This chain joins TRBV4-1 and TRBJ1-1, with D possibly TRBD1 on 5 matching bases. This CDR3 reads CASRNRLSNTEAFF. The CDR3 bases are TGCGCCAGCAGGAACAGGCTATCGAACACTGAAGCTTTCTTT.